This T cell receptor beta chain was captured by sequencing in a study of cytomegalovirus exposure and HLA in healthy donors (dated by TCRdb to the late 2010s). In the study overall: In an earlier analysis of 587 of the donors, under 300 Gb of sequence data and approximately 100 million unique TCR beta sequences from about 190 million T cells were reported. An early release that covered fewer than 800 HLA-typed donors contained 250 to 350 gigabases of sequencing data and 85 million to 100 million unique TCR sequences. The genetic ancestry cluster associated with self-reported Caucasian donors included approximately 85% of the roughly 400 genotyped donors. The aim of the study was to test whether cataloging public T cell receptors could identify signatures of past pathogen exposure. The T cell repertoires of several hundred subjects were profiled by immunosequencing and related to cytomegalovirus serostatus. In addition to the first cohort of 666 subjects, a separate validation cohort of over 90 different subjects was used. High-throughput TCR immunosequencing, statistical association of individual TCRs with disease status, and machine learning were combined to predict cytomegalovirus infection status. A later analysis re-analyzed previously published TCR beta repertoires from roughly 630 donors and added high-resolution HLA genotyping to study TCR occurrence patterns. In the later analysis, no new phenotypic data were used to find candidate immune exposures; instead, reliance was placed on TCR beta sequences and their occurrence across donors. In an earlier analysis of 550 to 700 of the donors, high-throughput TCR beta sequencing was used to judge whether each TCR beta V gene segment behaved as functional or pseudogenic. Donor age, sex, ethnicity and CMV serostatus were compiled alongside the repertoire data. A later genetic analysis used genome-wide SNP genotypes for 398 of the 666 donors, treating that subset as a discovery cohort. Every repertoire in the discovery cohort had been generated on one and the same sequencing platform. HLA typing included class I and class II loci at four-digit resolution. Typing coverage differed by locus: A, B, C, DRB1 and DQB1 were typed in roughly 620-630 donors, DQA1 in 522, DPA1 in nearly 610, and DPB1 in 450 to 480. A few DR-DQ haplotypes were handled as single units for association and clustering because linkage in the cohort was strong. Among under 450 genotyped donors of the cohort, an average of 235,054 unique TCR beta nucleotide sequences were sequenced per donor, roughly 20% of them non-productive. General findings and caveats noted by the study authors: A later analysis found that HLA-associated TCR beta chains were more clonally expanded and had lower generation probabilities than equally common non-associated chains. A further reported finding was that TCR beta sequences accurately predicted the HLA-A and HLA-B alleles for most subjects in the first cohort. The study gave a list of 150 to 200 TCR beta chains associated with cytomegalovirus. While some public TCRs were present in many individuals, most TCR sequences turned up only very rarely across donors. In a later genetic analysis, a missense DCLRE1C variant was associated with V-gene and J-gene trimming of TCR beta chains, and the association was replicated in an independent cohort. Some IMGT-functional V segments, including TRBV6-2 and TRBV6-3, could not be told apart with the 87-base-pair reads, so those segments were excluded. In a later analysis, several top co-occurrence clusters were reported to appear linked to parvovirus B19, influenza, CMV and Epstein-Barr virus. The authors suggested that the approach could potentially be extended to other disease states and immunological phenotypes. In a later analysis, about 16,000 TCR beta sequences were associated with specific HLA alleles at a false discovery rate of 0.05. The presence/absence analyses assumed that sequencing depth was roughly uniform across donors, and that assumption may not be true. Only TCR beta chains were sequenced in this cohort, and the absence of alpha or paired-chain data limited detectable features. For the cohort, immune exposure information was limited to CMV serostatus. The classifier was reported to diagnose cytomegalovirus status with high specificity and sensitivity in both the original and validation cohorts. When HLA alleles, especially DR and DQ, strongly co-occurred, attributing TCR associations to individual alleles was difficult. Because HLA typing was unavailable for some donors at each locus, only the typed subset was used in association tests. In an earlier analysis of some 640 of the donors, most TCR beta V segments were observed in productive rearrangements about 87% or about 30% of the time, broadly matching IMGT annotations. Compared with the 666-donor mean, donors in an Asian-associated ancestry cluster had fewer N-insertions in productive TCRs, according to a later genetic analysis. In vitro tests confirmed that a few of the cytomegalovirus-associated TCR beta chains recognize cytomegalovirus antigens. According to a later analysis, TCR association rates differed among HLA loci, with DRB1 alleles showing the most associated TCRs and HLA-C alleles showing the fewest. Linkage disequilibrium might explain the correlated functional status among segregating V segments, but an unknown experimental factor could not be excluded. According to a later analysis, most CMV-associated TCR beta chains appeared to be HLA-restricted, and the HLA associations seemed to be driven largely by CMV exposure. Because counts were too low, roughly 18 rarely observed V segments, including chromosome 9 orphons, were left out of the earlier analysis of some 600 of the donors. A cluster of highly shared sequence variants was judged likely to represent a technical artifact of the sequencing pipeline.

The cohort consisted of 600 to 750 healthy bone marrow donors. At the time of sampling, all cohort members were nominally healthy, though unrecorded immune exposures were likely present. The donor was CMV seronegative and belonged to the group of approximately 320 seronegative cohort members. A peripheral blood sample was collected from each donor, and TCR beta sequencing was performed on peripheral blood mononuclear cells. Genomic DNA extraction from the blood cell samples was performed with the Qiagen DNeasy Blood Extraction Kit. To prepare the library, the immunoSEQ multiplex PCR assay was applied. For the multiplex PCR, a mixture combining 60 forward primers for TCR Vbeta segments and 13 reverse primers for TCR Jbeta segments was used. The CDR3 region of rearranged TCR beta genes was amplified from genomic DNA with a multiplex PCR assay. Amplified TCR beta libraries were sequenced as 87-base-pair reads on the Illumina HiSeq System. In the paper's pipeline: Across the 600 to 700 repertoires, a later analysis counted around 80 million unique TCR beta chains, some 11 million of which were shared by at least two donors. To remove PCR and sequencing errors, raw reads were error-corrected and collapsed into unique sequences using a nearest-neighbor algorithm that merged closely related sequences. V, D and J gene segments were assigned by aligning CDR3 sequences to IMGT reference sequences. Each retained sequence needed at least a six-nucleotide match to both a V gene segment and a J gene segment. A rearrangement counted as productive if the CDR3 had no stop codons and remained in frame with V and J, and every other rearrangement counted as non-productive. Following IMGT convention, CDR3 was defined as the stretch from the second conserved V-encoded cysteine up to the conserved J-encoded phenylalanine. The earlier analysis of fewer than 750 of the donors excluded sequences that lacked an unambiguous match to a single V gene segment. In an earlier analysis of several hundred of the donors, V segments were called functional above 56.7% productive rearrangements and were called segregating when the between-donor standard deviation exceeded 5%. A statistical classification framework was developed to diagnose cytomegalovirus status using the catalog of TCR beta chain sequences. A later analysis assigned V and J genes by comparing TCR nucleotide sequences with IMGT/GENE-DB human TR gene sequences. In a later analysis, CDR3 sequences and most-parsimonious VDJ recombination scenarios were assigned using the TCRdist pipeline. In a later analysis, each TCR beta chain was defined by its CDR3 amino acid sequence together with its V-gene family, and reads without a unique V-gene family were excluded. In a later analysis, approximately 640 highly shared, low-generation-probability nucleotide sequences were removed to address suspected cross-contamination and a sequencing artifact. In a later analysis, a clonal expansion index for each public chain was calculated from normalized within-repertoire ranks of inferred template counts. A later analysis computed generation probabilities with a VDJ recombination model fitted to out-of-frame rearrangements, and checked the results against IGoR. A later analysis scored TCR-TCR, TCR-HLA and TCR-CMV co-occurrence with hypergeometric tests, applying a repertoire-size bias correction to TCR pairs. In a later analysis, false discovery rates were estimated by permuting HLA or CMV assignments 20 times. In a later analysis, co-occurring TCRs were grouped using DBSCAN, with TCRdist sequence similarity added in when clustering inside HLA-allele-positive subsets. Co-occurrence clustering excluded repertoires with fewer than 30,000 or more than 120,000 public chains, plus five with anomalous nucleotide sharing. As stored in TCRdb, this immuneACCESS dataset retains in-frame rearrangements with V and J assigned. A fraction of the clones does not appear; measured against another copy, unresolved V genes explain less than half of the discrepancy, and the remainder lacks a known reason. The V and J calls and clone size were taken over from that table, and D and trimming were inferred from the DNA. The sample table lists under 200,000 clones, roughly 80% of them with a count of one. The ten largest clonotypes hold more than 5% of the sample.

CDR1 and CDR2, per the germline V gene, are MNHNS and SASEGT. Including the terminal cysteine and phenylalanine, the CDR3 comprises 12 residues. The CDR3 DNA has 36 bases and is translated from base 1. V is reduced by 5 bases and J by 5 bases, leaving a spacing of 10 bases between them. Regarding this clone: Its antigen is unknown. Base qualities are not at hand, and no much larger clone is one base apart.

This chain is built from TRBV6-1 and TRBJ2-7; the D gene is perhaps TRBD2, from 5 matching bases. Sequenced input: PBMCs. This TCR derives from a man aged 35 to 55 in good health and CMV-seronegative. The bases are TGTGCCAGCAGTTCCCGGGGAAACGAGCAGTACTTC. Its translation is CASSSRGNEQYF.